The rows below give T cell receptor beta chains drawn from one sample of a study of blood T cell repertoires in COVID-19. TCRdb's table, derived via immunoSEQ multiplex PCR, lists solely in-frame clones and lacks some. The repertoire holds some 260,000 clones, with around 80% as singletons. Sequenced: PBMCs or T cells enriched from blood (not recorded which). The receptor source for this set is a man in his thirties or forties with acute COVID-19. Both conserved end residues are part of each CDR3. A D gene is named only where the DNA matches it firmly. Size values are once, few and many counts, or a class for expanded clones, and some rows have none.

>TRBJ1-5|-|TRBV18|TRBD1
TGTGCCAGCTCCCGTTACTCCGGGACAGAAGATCAGCCCCAGCATTTT
CASSRYSGTEDQPQHF
>TRBJ1-3|-|TRBV7-2|-
TGTGCCAGCAGTCGCGGCGGGGGGCCGGCCAACACCATATATTTT
CASSRGGGPANTIYF
>TRBJ1-1|-|TRBV12-3/TRBV12-4|-
TGTGCCAGCAGTGGGGGGACTGAAGCTTTCTTT
CASSGGTEAFF
>TRBJ2-3|-|TRBV29-1|TRBD1
TGCAGCGCAAAGCAGGGGGCCGCAGATACGCAGTATTTT
CSAKQGAADTQYF
>TRBJ1-4|-|TRBV29-1|-
TGCAGCGTTGATCCCAGGGGTGGTGAAAAACTGTTTTTT
CSVDPRGGEKLFF
>TRBJ1-2|-|TRBV7-2|TRBD1
TGTGCCAGCAGCTTAGCTGGGAGCCGGGACAGCTTC
CASSLAGSRDSF
>TRBJ1-6|-|TRBV14|-
TGTGCCAGCAGCCGAGACCGGAGATCTTTTAATTCACCCCTCCACTTT
CASSRDRRSFNSPLHF
>TRBJ1-6|-|TRBV30|-
TGTGCCTGGCACAGGAGTCTTAATTCACCCCTCCACTTT
CAWHRSLNSPLHF
>TRBJ1-6|once|TRBV28|TRBD1
TGTGCCAGCAGTACCGGGACAGGGTACTCACCCCTCCACTTT
CASSTGTGYSPLHF
>TRBJ1-1|-|TRBV13|TRBD1
TGTGCCAGCAGCGCCGCGACAGGGATGAACACTGAAGCTTTCTTT
CASSAATGMNTEAFF
>TRBJ1-1|-|TRBV19|TRBD1
TGTGCCAGTATGCAGGGGGCGTTGAACACTGAAGCTTTCTTT
CASMQGALNTEAFF
>TRBJ2-1|-|TRBV5-1|TRBD2
TGTGCCAGCAGCTTATCTAGCGGGTCCCACAATGAGCAGTTCTTC
CASSLSSGSHNEQFF
>TRBJ1-1|-|TRBV9|-
TGTGCCAGCAGCGTAGAGAACAGGGAAGCTTTCTTT
CASSVENREAFF
>TRBJ1-5|-|TRBV24-1|-
TGTGCCACCAGGGCGGAGGGCAGCAATCAGCCCCAGCATTTT
CATRAEGSNQPQHF
>TRBJ1-4|-|TRBV24-1|TRBD1
TGTGCCACCAGTGATCCAAACAGGGGGCCCGGTGAAAAACTGTTTTTT
CATSDPNRGPGEKLFF
>TRBJ1-1|-|TRBV11-2|-
TGTGCCAGCAGCCTTGACACCACTGAAGCTTTCTTT
CASSLDTTEAFF
>TRBJ2-3|-|TRBV9|-
TGTGCCAGCAGTCCGGTTCAGGGGACAGATACGCAGTATTTT
CASSPVQGTDTQYF
>TRBJ1-1|few|TRBV18|TRBD1
TGTGCCAGCTCACGGGACAGGGTGAACACTGAAGCTTTCTTT
CASSRDRVNTEAFF
>TRBJ1-4|-|TRBV5-4|-
TGTGCCAGCAGCTTAACAGGAGCAACTAATGAAAAACTGTTTTTT
CASSLTGATNEKLFF
>TRBJ1-4|-|TRBV29-1|-
TGCAGCGTCACAGTAGCTAATGAAAAACTGTTTTTT
CSVTVANEKLFF
>TRBJ1-4|-|TRBV6-5|-
TGTGCCAGCAGTTACGGACAGAGAGGACCTGAAAAACTGTTTTTT
CASSYGQRGPEKLFF
>TRBJ2-1|-|TRBV19|TRBD2
TGTGCCAGTAAACTTTATGCGGGAGGTTTAAACAATGAGCAGTTCTTC
CASKLYAGGLNNEQFF
>TRBJ1-1|-|TRBV7-9|-
TGTGCCAGCAGCTCCCACTACACTGAAGCTTTCTTT
CASSSHYTEAFF
>TRBJ2-1|-|TRBV6-4|TRBD2
TGTGCCAGCAGTGACTCGACTAGCGGGAGCCTTATCTTC
CASSDSTSGSLIF
>TRBJ2-5|-|TRBV11-2|TRBD2
TGTGCCAGCAGACCTGTACTAGCGGGGGTCCAAGAGACCCAGTACTTC
CASRPVLAGVQETQYF
>TRBJ2-5|few|TRBV2|TRBD2
TGTGCCAGCAGTGGGGGGGGGTCTCAAGAGACCCAGTACTTC
CASSGGGSQETQYF
>TRBJ2-5|-|TRBV5-4|TRBD2
TGTGCCAGCAACCGGGAGGCTAGCGGGAGTCGGGAGACCCAGTACTTC
CASNREASGSRETQYF
>TRBJ1-2|once|TRBV7-9|-
TGTGCCAGCAGCTCAATGAGGCGGTTTGGCTACACCTTC
CASSSMRRFGYTF
>TRBJ1-5|many|TRBV21-1|-
TGTGCCAGCAAGAAATTCGAGACAGGGGTCAATCAGCCCCAGCATTTT
CASKKFETGVNQPQHF
>TRBJ1-1|-|TRBV6-5|-
TGTGCCAGCAGCAGAGGGCGGGCTGAAGCTTTCTTT
CASSRGRAEAFF
>TRBJ1-5|-|TRBV6-2/TRBV6-3|-
TGTGCCAGCAGTTTTGACAGGAGTCAGCCCCAGCATTTT
CASSFDRSQPQHF
>TRBJ1-1|-|TRBV20-1|-
TGCAGTGCTAGAGAACAGGCTGAAGCTTTCTTT
CSAREQAEAFF
>TRBJ2-1|-|TRBV18|TRBD2
TGTGCCAGCTCACCACGCGCTAGCGGGGGGTTGATCCACAATGAGCAGTTCTTC
CASSPRASGGLIHNEQFF
>TRBJ1-5|few|TRBV19|-
TGTGCCAGTAGTCAGACAGGAGGATCGGGCCAGCCCCAGCATTTT
CASSQTGGSGQPQHF
>TRBJ1-5|-|TRBV12-3/TRBV12-4|-
TGTGCCAGCAGCCAAAATCAGCCCCAGCATTTT
CASSQNQPQHF
>TRBJ2-1|once|TRBV19|TRBD2
TGTGCCAGTAGTCTCCTAGCGGGACGAGGGTACAATGAGCAGTTCTTC
CASSLLAGRGYNEQFF
>TRBJ2-1|-|TRBV14|TRBD2
TGTGCCAGCAGCCAAGTTTGGGAGGGTGAGCAGTTCTTC
CASSQVWEGEQFF
>TRBJ1-3|-|TRBV2|TRBD1
TGTGCCAGCAGGGGACAGGGAGTTCCTGGAAACACCATATATTTT
CASRGQGVPGNTIYF
>TRBJ1-4|few|TRBV5-6|-
TGTGCCAGCAGAGTGGGAGGGTTCGGGGAAAAACTGTTTTTT
CASRVGGFGEKLFF
>TRBJ1-1|-|TRBV6-6|-
TGTGCCAGCAGTCCCCGTTGGACAGACTTCCACTTTAACCGTGAACACACTGAAGCTTTCTTT
CASSPRWTDFHFNREHTEAFF
>TRBJ1-2|-|TRBV28|-
TGTGCCAGCACCGCGGGACCGAAGGAGGGCTACACCTTC
CASTAGPKEGYTF
>TRBJ1-1|-|TRBV5-4|-
TGTGCCAGCAGCTTGGAGCAGAGGATGTACACTGAAGCTTTCTTT
CASSLEQRMYTEAFF
>TRBJ1-5|-|TRBV18|-
TGTGCCAGCTCACCACCGAGCAGGAACCAGCCCCAGCATTTT
CASSPPSRNQPQHF
>TRBJ2-1|-|TRBV9|TRBD2
TGTGCCAGCAGCGCCCCAGTAGGAGGAGGGGGGACTAGCGGGAGTTCCAATGAGCAGTTCTTC
CASSAPVGGGGTSGSSNEQFF
>TRBJ2-6|-|TRBV21-1|-
TGTGCCAGCAGCAAAGCTGAGCGACTGAGCTCTGGGGCCAACGTCCTGACTTTC
CASSKAERLSSGANVLTF